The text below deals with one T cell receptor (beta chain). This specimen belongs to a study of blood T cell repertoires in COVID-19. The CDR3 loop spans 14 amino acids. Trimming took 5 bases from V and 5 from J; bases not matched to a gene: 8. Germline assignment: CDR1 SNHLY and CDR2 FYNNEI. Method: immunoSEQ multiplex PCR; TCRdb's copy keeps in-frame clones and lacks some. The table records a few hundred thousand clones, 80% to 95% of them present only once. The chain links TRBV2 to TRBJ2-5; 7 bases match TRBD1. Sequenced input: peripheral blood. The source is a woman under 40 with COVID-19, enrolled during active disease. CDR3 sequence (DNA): TGTGCCAGCAGTTTTAAAGGGGGCGGGGAGACCCAGTACTTC. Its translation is CASSFKGGGETQYF.